Each of the 22 T cell receptor beta chains below was sequenced from the same sample in a study of PD-1 blockade in classical Hodgkin lymphoma. The time point is: cycle 4 day 1 (C4D1), after 6 weeks of nivolumab. Each patient experienced a relapse that followed autologous stem cell transplantation, and brentuximab vedotin exposure varied. Produced via immunoSEQ multiplex PCR; TCRdb's table is partial and in-frame only. The sample yields around 13,000 clones, 65% to 85% seen once. Sequences were derived from peripheral blood mononuclear cells (PBMCs), sampled before the fourth cycle of nivolumab. The receptors were sampled from a human donor with classical Hodgkin lymphoma.

The chain has TRBV29-1 and TRBJ1-5; D remains ambiguous. V lost 4 bases and J 6 bases, leaving 4 bases between the germline ends. Germline V CDR1 and CDR2: SQVTM, ANQGSEA. The CDR3 contains 10 residues. CDR3 region: CSVGGQPQHF. CDR3 bases: TGCAGCGTTGGCGGTCAGCCCCAGCATTTT.

The V call is TRBV7-6, the J call TRBJ2-7, with 9 nucleotides matching TRBD1. With 1 base clipped from V and 1 base from J, the junction kept 2 bases outside the gene matches. CDR1 and CDR2 (germline): SGHVS, FNYEAQ. The CDR3 sequence is 15 residues long. DNA of the CDR3: TGTGCCAGCAGCTTAGGAGGGACAGGGTCCTACGAGCAGTACTTC. It translates to CASSLGGTGSYEQYF.

This clone was counted a single time. With a much larger clone just one base away, this may be a read error. The V gene is TRBV19, the J gene TRBJ1-1; D unresolved. The germline V gene encodes CDR1 LNHDA and CDR2 SQIVND (reference sequence). The CDR3 has 13 amino acids. In DNA, the CDR3 is TGTGCCAGTAGTATCGGCAGTGGCACTAAAGCTTTCTTT. Protein: CASSIGSGTKAFF. The whole variable domain, remainder taken from reference TRBV19 and TRBJ1-1, is DGGITQSPKYLFRKEGQNVTLSCEQNLNHDAMYWYRQDPGQGLRLIYYSQIVNDFQKGDIAEGYSVSREKKESFPLTVTSAQKNPTAFYLCASSIGSGTKAFFGQGTRLTVV.

The rearrangement joins TRBV6-5 to TRBJ2-3, with 13 bases fitting TRBD2. With 5 bases clipped from V and 6 bases from J, the junction kept 2 bases outside the gene matches. CDR3 length: 14 residues. Germline loops: CDR1 MNHEY, CDR2 SVGAGI. CDR3 sequence reads: CASSRGLAGDTQYF. In nucleotides, the CDR3 is TGTGCCAGCAGTCGGGGACTAGCGGGGGATACGCAGTATTTT.

The table lists this clone with a count of one. As DNA, the CDR3 is TGTGCCAGCTCCCAAGGACAGAGTGAAAAACTGTTTTTT. It yields the protein CASSQGQSEKLFF. The chain employs TRBV18 and TRBJ1-4, with D possibly matching TRBD1 (6 bases). CDR1 and CDR2 (germline): KGHSH, LQKENI. The CDR3 is 13 residues long. V shed 6 bases and J shed 7 bases, with 12 bases lying between them.

Regarding this clone: The junction departs from the called germline gene at one end, perhaps through a read error. The chain links TRBV28 to TRBJ2-3; 8 nucleotides line up with TRBD2. There are 12 residues in the CDR3. Germline V gene lookup returns CDR1 MDHEN and CDR2 SYDVKM. The CDR3 protein is CASSLSGTSHVF. CDR3 coding DNA: TGTGCCAGCAGTTTATCCGGGACTAGTCACGTTTTT.

The rearrangement links TRBV7-8 to TRBJ1-2, with 7 bases lining up with TRBD1. The CDR3 extends over 17 amino acids. Germline CDR1 SGHVS, CDR2 FQNEAQ. The junction had 17 bases not matched to a gene; V was cut back by 2 bases and J by 8 bases. The CDR3 reads CASSLNRPTGILEGYTF. DNA for the CDR3: TGTGCCAGCAGCTTAAATCGGCCGACAGGGATTTTGGAAGGCTACACCTTC.

V usage is TRBV5-4 and J usage is TRBJ2-3, with unresolved D. Germline V CDR1 and CDR2: SGHNT, YYREEE (reference sequence). The CDR3 totals 15 residues. Trimming removed 1 base from V and 0 bases from J, with 9 bases in between. CDR3 DNA sequence: TGTGCCAGCAGCTTGTCAACAGCGAGCACAGATACGCAGTATTTT. It translates to CASSLSTASTDTQYF.

The chain links TRBV28 to TRBJ2-3; D might be TRBD2 (6 bases). The CDR3 sequence is 15 residues long. V was shortened by 4 bases and J by 6 bases, with 17 bases between the two germline ends. Per the germline V gene, CDR1 is MDHEN and CDR2 is SYDVKM. In DNA form, the CDR3 reads TGTGCCAGCAGTTCACCCTCTGGGGGGAGGGATACGCAGTATTTT. Amino acids: CASSSPSGGRDTQYF. Full variable domain (remainder filled in from reference TRBV28 and TRBJ2-3): DVKVTQSSRYLVKRTGEKVFLECVQDMDHENMFWYRQDPGLGLRLIYFSYDVKMKEKGDIPEGYSVSREKKERFSLILESASTNQTSMYLCASSSPSGGRDTQYFGPGTRLTVL.

The genes are TRBV7-9 and TRBJ1-3; 8 bases are shared with TRBD1. V shed 5 bases, J shed 5 bases, and the junction held 5 bases outside the gene matches. This CDR3 is 14 amino acids long. Germline values: CDR1 SEHNR, CDR2 FQNEAQ (reference sequence). CDR3 in amino acids: CASSLGQGRNTIYF. CDR3 nucleotide sequence: TGTGCCAGCAGCCTTGGACAGGGTAGAAACACCATATATTTT.

The chain combines TRBV14 with TRBJ2-1; D is undetermined. Between the trimmed V and J ends, which lost 2 bases and 0 bases, there was a span of 11 bases. The CDR3 covers 16 residues. Germline assignment: CDR1 SGHDN and CDR2 FVKESK. Here the CDR3 reads CASSQLGRSSYNEQFF. The CDR3 nucleotides read TGTGCCAGCAGCCAATTAGGCAGGAGCTCCTACAATGAGCAGTTCTTC.

Notes on this clone: Since a far larger clone is one base different, this is likely a read error. J is TRBJ2-1 and V is TRBV11-2, with D perhaps matching TRBD1 or TRBD2 (5 bases each). The V gene lost 5 bases and the J gene lost 10 bases, with 18 bases spanning the gap. The CDR3 consists of 14 residues. Germline V gene data show CDR1 as SGHAT and CDR2 as FQNNGV. CDR3 nucleotide sequence: TGTGCCAGCAGCCAACGGACGGGACGAGGGGAGCAGTTCTTC. Its translation: CASSQRTGRGEQFF.

The rearrangement uses TRBV9 and TRBJ2-1, with D unresolved. The CDR3 consists of 14 residues. Trimming removed 3 bases at V and 6 bases at J, with 13 bases between. Germline CDR1 reads SGDLS; CDR2 reads YYNGEE. The CDR3 DNA reads as TGTGCCAGCAGCGCTAGAGTGGGTCCCAATGAGCAGTTCTTC. As protein: CASSARVGPNEQFF.

V usage is TRBV25-1 and J usage is TRBJ2-1, with 7 bases aligning to TRBD2. Trimming cost V 6 bases and J 5 bases; bases outside gene matches: 7. Germline V lookup: CDR1 MGHDK, CDR2 SYGVNS. The CDR3 runs to 14 residues. CDR3 coding DNA: TGTGCCAGCAGGAACCGGGGGGTTAACAATGAGCAGTTCTTC. Its protein product is CASRNRGVNNEQFF.

The chain links TRBV5-1 to TRBJ1-6; 9 bases are a match to TRBD1. The CDR3 contains 17 residues. V lost 4 bases and J lost 0; bases outside the gene matches: 5. Per germline, CDR1 SGHRS and CDR2 YFSETQ. In DNA form, the CDR3 reads TGCGCCAGCAGCGCGGGGACAGGGCTCTCCTATAATTCACCCCTCCACTTT. This translates into CASSAGTGLSYNSPLHF.

The rearrangement links TRBV7-2 to TRBJ1-2; D is undetermined. There are 18 residues in the CDR3. The germline gives CDR1 SGHTA, CDR2 FQGNSA. Trimming removed 5 bases from V and 0 bases from J, with 22 bases in between. Here the CDR3 reads CASSPQSGAQFANYGYTF. The DNA of the CDR3 is TGTGCCAGCAGCCCGCAGAGTGGTGCCCAGTTCGCTAACTATGGCTACACCTTC.

This chain links TRBV29-1 with TRBJ1-3; TRBD1 is a possible D gene (5 bases). The CDR3 consists of 14 residues. Looked up from germline, CDR1 is SQVTM and CDR2 is ANQGSEA. V was pared by 3 bases and J by 2 bases, with 11 bases between. The CDR3 DNA sequence: TGCAGCGTTGAGTCAGGGATTACTGGAAACACCATATATTTT. Its translation: CSVESGITGNTIYF. Together with reference TRBV29-1 and TRBJ1-3, the CDR3 gives the full variable domain: SAVISQKPSRDICQRGTSLTIQCQVDSQVTMMFWYRQQPGQSLTLIATANQGSEATYESGFVIDKFPISRPNLTFSTLTVSNMSPEDSSIYLCSVESGITGNTIYFGEGSWLTVV.

The chain has TRBV28 and TRBJ1-6; 8 bases align to TRBD1. The CDR3 is 14 residues long. Germline CDR1 is MDHEN and CDR2 is SYDVKM. The trim removed 6 bases at V and 6 bases at J, leaving 4 bases unmatched. CDR3 in DNA: TGTGCCAGCAGCTGGGACAGGTCTAATTCACCCCTCCACTTT. Residues: CASSWDRSNSPLHF.

This chain joins TRBV19 and TRBJ1-4, with a tentative D call TRBD1 (6 bases). CDR1 LNHDA and CDR2 SQIVND come from the germline V gene (reference sequence). The CDR3 contains 15 residues. V lost 7 bases and J lost 4, with 16 bases in between. CDR3 amino acids: CASTTGIRLNEKLFF. DNA for the CDR3: TGTGCCAGTACCACAGGGATAAGGCTTAATGAAAAACTGTTTTTT.

Judged by abundance, this clone is large (0.1 to 1%). The J gene is TRBJ1-1, the V gene TRBV27; 7 nucleotides agree with TRBD1. V lost 8 bases and J lost 5; bases outside the gene matches: 8. CDR3 length: 13 amino acids. Germline lookup yields CDR1 MNHEY and CDR2 SMNVEV (reference sequence). This CDR3 reads CASSQGGLTEAFF. The CDR3 nucleotides read TGTGCCAGCTCACAAGGGGGCCTGACTGAAGCTTTCTTT.

This clone has only one observation. The chain uses TRBV11-2 and TRBJ2-3; D possibly uses TRBD1 or TRBD2 (5 bases each). The germline V gene encodes CDR1 SGHAT and CDR2 FQNNGV. CDR3 length: 12 residues. Between the trimmed V and J ends, which lost 6 bases and 6 bases, there was a span of 10 bases. As DNA, the CDR3 is TGTGCCAGCAGGGGACGCCGTGATACGCAGTATTTT. Translating gives CASRGRRDTQYF.

Worth noting for this clone: Germline is not matched at one junction end, which may reflect a read error. CDR3 sequence: CASSDSVAGELFF. DNA of the CDR3: TGTGCCAGCAGTGACTCGGTTGCCGGGGAGCTGTTTTTT. This chain connects TRBV6-6 to TRBJ2-2, with D unclear. This CDR3 region has 13 residues. CDR1 is MNHNY, CDR2 SVGAGI, per germline (reference sequence).